The 21 T cell receptor beta chains below were found in one sample sequenced in a study of T cell changes during pregnancy in multiple sclerosis. Produced via immunoSEQ multiplex PCR; TCRdb's table is partial and in-frame only. The repertoire includes around 40,000 clones, around 92% of them detected once, and 0.7% to 1% sits in the top ten. Specimen: CD4+ T cells from peripheral blood mononuclear cells, collected in the third trimester of pregnancy. These receptors originate from a female donor with multiple sclerosis, enrolled in a pregnancy study.

The chain is built from TRBV4-2 and TRBJ2-3, with TRBD2 as a possible D gene (6 bases). The CDR3 is made up of 15 amino acids. Trimming removed 3 bases at V and 1 base at J, with 11 bases between. The germline V gene has CDR1 LGHNA and CDR2 YNFKEQ. CDR3: CASSQSRGRTDTQYF. Written as DNA, the CDR3 is TGTGCCAGCAGCCAGTCGCGGGGCCGCACAGATACGCAGTATTTT.

The chain has TRBV5-1 and TRBJ2-5, with D perhaps matching TRBD1 (6 bases). CDR3 size: 15 residues. Trimming removed 3 bases from V and 5 bases from J, with 17 bases in between. Germline V lookup: CDR1 SGHRS, CDR2 YFSETQ. CDR3 region: CASSSRQDRRETQYF. The CDR3 DNA sequence: TGCGCCAGCAGCTCCCGACAGGATCGGCGGGAGACCCAGTACTTC.

This chain links TRBV5-6 with TRBJ2-1, with TRBD1 identical over 7 bases. V was pared by 2 bases and J by 7 bases, with 15 bases of the junction left unmatched. Germline V gives CDR1 SGHDT, CDR2 YYEEEE. This CDR3 spans 17 amino acids. CDR3 bases: TGTGCCAGCAGCTTCCTCTTCGGGACAGCCCTACCTAATGAGCAGTTCTTC. It yields the protein CASSFLFGTALPNEQFF.

This clone was seen more than once but under ten times. J is TRBJ1-1 and V is TRBV30; 7 bases fit TRBD1. Germline CDR1 is GTSNPN and CDR2 is SVGIG (reference sequence). The CDR3 covers 12 residues. CDR3 amino acids: CAYDRVYAEAFF. The CDR3 DNA follows: TGTGCATATGACAGGGTTTACGCTGAAGCTTTCTTT.

The chain joins TRBV5-1 to TRBJ2-6; D is uncertain. Germline CDR1 SGHRS, CDR2 YFSETQ. Trimming cost V 2 bases and J 0 bases, with 6 bases left between them. The CDR3 is 15 amino acids. The CDR3 here is CASSLSGSGANVLTF. The CDR3 DNA sequence: TGCGCCAGCAGCTTATCAGGCTCTGGGGCCAACGTCCTGACTTTC.

The chain couples TRBV28 to TRBJ1-5; no clear D. V was cut by 6 bases and J by 7 bases, with 16 bases left in between. Germline V gives CDR1 MDHEN, CDR2 SYDVKM. This CDR3 has 14 amino acids. The CDR3 DNA reads TGTGCCAGCAGCCCGGCGCGGGTGTTACAGCCCCAGCATTTT. This encodes CASSPARVLQPQHF.

The chain combines TRBV4-2 with TRBJ1-2; a weak D match, TRBD1 (6 bases). This CDR3 is 16 amino acids long. Trimming removed 0 bases from V and 6 bases from J, with 17 bases in between. Per the germline V gene, CDR1 is LGHNA and CDR2 is YNFKEQ. CDR3 nucleotide sequence: TGTGCCAGCAGCCAAGATCTTATACAGGGTAGCCATGGCTACACCTTC. Translation gives CASSQDLIQGSHGYTF.

CDR3 residues: CASRAGGARASGIYNEQFF. Here the CDR3 DNA reads TGTGCCAGCCGAGCTGGGGGGGCGCGGGCTAGCGGGATATACAATGAGCAGTTCTTC. V and J are TRBV7-9 and TRBJ2-1; 9 positions agree with TRBD2. V trimming: 8 bases; J trimming: 4 bases; junction bases outside the gene matches: 21. The CDR3 loop spans 19 amino acids. The germline CDR1 and CDR2 sequences are SEHNR and FQNEAQ (reference sequence).

The CDR3 region is CASSTRLAGGGDTQYF. CDR3 bases: TGTGCCAGCAGCACCCGACTAGCGGGAGGGGGAGATACGCAGTATTTT. The J gene is TRBJ2-3, the V gene TRBV5-4; TRBD2 matches at 14 bases. Trimming cost V 4 bases and J 5 bases; bases outside gene matches: 6. Germline loops: CDR1 SGHNT, CDR2 YYREEE (reference sequence). There are 16 residues in the CDR3.

CDR3 sequence: CASSRQGLVVYEQYF. In nucleotides, the CDR3 is TGTGCCAGCTCACGACAGGGGTTAGTCGTCTACGAGCAGTACTTC. The V gene is TRBV18, the J gene TRBJ2-7, with TRBD1 identical over 8 bases. The CDR3 is 15 amino acids. The germline V gene encodes CDR1 KGHSH and CDR2 LQKENI. Unmatched junction bases numbered 8, after V lost 4 bases and J lost 3 bases.

This clone was observed once. V is TRBV29-1 and J is TRBJ1-2, with a tentative D call TRBD1 (6 bases). Trimming cost V 2 bases and J 4 bases, with 8 bases left between them. Germline CDR1 and CDR2: SQVTM and ANQGSEA. The CDR3 length is 12 residues. CDR3 coding DNA: TGCAGCGTTGAACAGGGGATCTATGGCTACACCTTC. Protein: CSVEQGIYGYTF. Looking up the rest from reference TRBV29-1 and TRBJ1-2 gives the full variable domain: SAVISQKPSRDICQRGTSLTIQCQVDSQVTMMFWYRQQPGQSLTLIATANQGSEATYESGFVIDKFPISRPNLTFSTLTVSNMSPEDSSIYLCSVEQGIYGYTFGSGTRLTVV.

The genes are TRBV27 and TRBJ1-5, with D hard to call. Germline values: CDR1 MNHEY, CDR2 SMNVEV (reference sequence). V lost 8 bases and J lost 4, with 9 bases in between. The CDR3 is made up of 12 amino acids. CDR3 residues: CASGLRNQPQHF. Here the CDR3 DNA reads TGTGCCAGCGGTCTAAGAAATCAGCCCCAGCATTTT.

Written as DNA, the CDR3 is TGTGCCAGCAGCTTAGTAGGGGGCTACGAGCAGTACTTC. Amino acids: CASSLVGGYEQYF. The chain is built from TRBV11-2 and TRBJ2-7; a possible D gene is TRBD1 (6 bases). Trimming pared 1 base from V and 3 bases from J, leaving 7 bases between. CDR3 length: 13 residues. Germline assignment: CDR1 SGHAT and CDR2 FQNNGV.

The rearrangement uses TRBV7-2 and TRBJ2-1, with D maybe TRBD2 (6 bases). The CDR3 runs to 12 residues. Germline CDR1 SGHTA, CDR2 FQGNSA. V lost 1 base and J lost 13, with 11 bases in between. This CDR3 reads CASSLGGTDQFF. In DNA form, the CDR3 reads TGTGCCAGCAGCTTAGGCGGGACTGATCAGTTCTTC.

The chain joins TRBV11-2 to TRBJ1-4, with 7 bases matching TRBD1. V shed 5 bases and J 9 bases; nucleotides not matched to a gene: 12. The CDR3 has 15 residues. Germline CDR1 reads SGHAT; CDR2 reads FQNNGV. CDR3 nucleotides: TGTGCCAGCAGCCTGGGTACAGGGGTTGTTAAAAAACTGTTTTTT. Its protein is CASSLGTGVVKKLFF.

V is TRBV2 and J is TRBJ2-7; TRBD1 might be the D (5 bases). The CDR3 length is 14 residues. Germline-derived CDR1 and CDR2 are SNHLY and FYNNEI. V lost 6 bases and J lost 1, with 13 bases in between. In DNA, the CDR3 is TGTGCCAGCAGCCAAAGGGGCGATTCCTACGAGCAGTACTTC. Amino acids: CASSQRGDSYEQYF. The variable domain in full, with the rest retrieved from reference TRBV2 and TRBJ2-7, is EPEVTQTPSHQVTQMGQEVILRCVPISNHLYFYWYRQILGQKVEFLVSFYNNEISEKSEIFDDQFSVERPDGSNFTLKIRSTKLEDSAMYFCASSQRGDSYEQYFGPGTRLTVT.

The rearrangement uses TRBV30 and TRBJ2-1; 7 positions match TRBD1. This CDR3 has 12 residues. Trimming cost V 3 bases and J 7 bases; bases outside gene matches: 3. Germline CDR1 is GTSNPN and CDR2 is SVGIG (reference sequence). CDR3 residues: CAWSLQGNEQFF. DNA for the CDR3: TGTGCCTGGAGCCTACAGGGGAATGAGCAGTTCTTC.

This chain connects TRBV10-3 to TRBJ2-7; 10 bases agree with TRBD2. Germline V gene lookup returns CDR1 ENHRY and CDR2 SYGVKD. This CDR3 is built from 13 residues. Unmatched junction bases numbered 2, after V lost 6 bases and J lost 3 bases. The CDR3 here is CAIRVAGGYEQYF. The CDR3 region has the DNA TGTGCCATCAGGGTAGCGGGAGGCTACGAGCAGTACTTC.

The chain uses TRBV6-4 and TRBJ1-4; possibly TRBD1 for D (6 bases). Germline CDR1 and CDR2: MRHNA and SNTAGT. The CDR3 has 14 residues. Trimming stripped 10 bases from V and 5 bases from J, with 17 bases between. The CDR3 nucleotides are TGTGCCACCCTAGCAGGGGCAAGAAATGAAAAACTGTTTTTT. It codes for CATLAGARNEKLFF.

Turning to this clone: The sample has other DNA sequences that encode this CDR3 too. This chain uses TRBV18 with TRBJ2-1; 14 bases agree with TRBD2. Germline V gives CDR1 KGHSH, CDR2 LQKENI. CDR3 length: 15 residues. V was pared by 3 bases and J by 5 bases, with 0 bases of the junction left unmatched. CDR3 sequence: CASSPGLAGDNEQFF. In nucleotides, the CDR3 is TGTGCCAGCTCACCGGGACTAGCGGGGGACAATGAGCAGTTCTTC.

The chain joins TRBV6-5 to TRBJ1-5; the D gene is possibly TRBD1 (6 bases). Deletions cut 6 bases from V and 5 bases from J, with 17 bases between. This CDR3 contains 15 residues. CDR1 is MNHEY and CDR2 is SVGAGI in the germline V gene. The CDR3 coding sequence is TGTGCCAGCAGCTTCTCCCGGACAGCGGATCAGCCCCAGCATTTT. Protein: CASSFSRTADQPQHF.